The 12 T cell receptor beta chains in this list originate from one sample, sequenced in a study of post-analysis software for immune sequencing data. Their specific antigens are unknown. The TCR beta cDNA libraries contained unique molecular identifiers. TCRdb ran MiXCR on the PCR reads and lists one entry per CDR3 protein. In the table there are roughly 670,000 distinct CDR3 sequences, around 60% of which are singletons. General study results and limits: Relative to controls, patients had five TRBV segments at higher frequency, with TRBV5-6, TRBV5-1 and TRBV20-1 among these.

Sequencing was performed on blood. The receptors were sampled from a girl aged 2 to 10 with multiple sclerosis.

This chain uses TRBV20-1 with TRBJ2-1; 11 positions match TRBD2. The CDR3 runs to 14 residues. CDR1 and CDR2 (germline): DFQATT, SNEGSKA (reference sequence). Unmatched junction bases numbered 7, after V lost 5 bases and J lost 7 bases. The CDR3 here is CSAWGSGRANEQFF. CDR3 DNA: TGCAGTGCTTGGGGTAGCGGGAGGGCTAATGAGCAGTTCTTC.

The chain employs TRBV6-6 and TRBJ2-1; D is unresolved. The CDR3 covers 13 residues. Germline lookup yields CDR1 MNHNY and CDR2 SVGAGI (reference sequence). Trimming cost V 3 bases and J 5 bases, with 8 bases left between them. The CDR3 coding sequence is TGTGCCAGCAGTTATATGACGGACAATGAGCAGTTCTTC. Protein product: CASSYMTDNEQFF.

This clonotype has more than one count but fewer than ten. The rearrangement uses TRBV10-1 and TRBJ2-3; the match to TRBD1 covers 7 bases. V gave up 4 bases and J gave up 0 bases; unmatched junction bases: 7. Germline loops: CDR1 WNHNN, CDR2 SYGVQD (reference sequence). The CDR3 length is 16 residues. CDR3 protein: CASSGTGAPSTDTQYF. The CDR3 nucleotides are TGCGCCAGCAGTGGGACAGGAGCCCCTAGCACAGATACGCAGTATTTT.

V gene TRBV7-9 combines with J gene TRBJ1-1; TRBD1 agrees at 9 bases. V lost 6 bases to trimming and J lost 5 bases; unmatched junction nucleotides: 7. Germline V gene sequence: CDR1 SEHNR, CDR2 FQNEAQ (reference sequence). The length of the CDR3 is 14 residues. Written as DNA, the CDR3 is TGTGCCAGCAGTCAACAGGGGGCGCGAACTGAAGCTTTCTTT. Protein sequence: CASSQQGARTEAFF.

This clonotype was counted a few times. The chain is built from TRBV29-1 and TRBJ1-6; D gene ambiguous. The V end lost 4 bases, the J end lost 7 bases, and 14 bases lay between the germline ends. The CDR3 runs to 14 residues. Looked up from germline, CDR1 is SQVTM and CDR2 is ANQGSEA. The CDR3 region has the DNA TGCAGCGTTGCAGAAGGAGCGAGGAATTCACCCCTCCACTTT. This codes for CSVAEGARNSPLHF. The variable domain in full, completed from reference TRBV29-1 and TRBJ1-6, reads SAVISQKPSRDICQRGTSLTIQCQVDSQVTMMFWYRQQPGQSLTLIATANQGSEATYESGFVIDKFPISRPNLTFSTLTVSNMSPEDSSIYLCSVAEGARNSPLHFGNGTRLTVT.

The V and J genes are TRBV15 and TRBJ2-2; D is uncertain. This CDR3 is 13 amino acids long. CDR1 is LNHNV and CDR2 is YYDKDF in the germline V gene (reference sequence). Trimming took off 0 bases at V and 6 bases at J, with 5 bases between the two ends. The CDR3 is CATSRDKAGELFF. The CDR3 bases are TGTGCCACCAGCAGAGATAAGGCCGGGGAGCTGTTTTTT.

This rearrangement joins TRBV5-1 to TRBJ2-7, with D possibly TRBD2 on 6 matching bases. The germline V gene encodes CDR1 SGHRS and CDR2 YFSETQ. Trimming pared 4 bases from V and 5 bases from J, leaving 19 bases between. The CDR3 is made up of 15 amino acids. The CDR3 loop reads CASSLTMNSGDEQYF. CDR3 nucleotides: TGCGCCAGCAGCCTTACTATGAATAGCGGAGACGAGCAGTACTTC.

This clonotype was counted only a few times. J is TRBJ1-1 and V is TRBV29-1; TRBD1 matches 10 bases. The ends lost 4 bases at V and 7 bases at J; junction bases unmatched: 9. The CDR3 totals 14 residues. Germline V lookup: CDR1 SQVTM, CDR2 ANQGSEA. CDR3 amino acids: CSVGTGGRGGEAFF. The CDR3 bases are TGCAGCGTTGGGACAGGGGGGAGAGGTGGTGAAGCTTTCTTT.

This clonotype appeared a few times. The chain links TRBV10-3 to TRBJ2-5; 9 bases are a match to TRBD2. The V and J ends lost 0 bases and 4 bases, in that order; junction bases with no gene match: 3. CDR1 and CDR2 from the germline V gene are ENHRY and SYGVKD. CDR3 length: 15 amino acids. CDR3 in DNA: TGTGCCATCAGTGAGTCTAGCGGGAGTGGAGAGACCCAGTACTTC. Encoded protein: CAISESSGSGETQYF.

The rearrangement uses TRBV18 and TRBJ2-3, with TRBD2 matching 7 bases. CDR3 length: 15 residues. After removal of 3 bases from V and 1 base from J, the junction contained 4 bases not matched to a gene. Germline V gene lookup returns CDR1 KGHSH and CDR2 LQKENI. This CDR3 is CASSPVSGRTDTQYF. In DNA, the CDR3 is TGTGCCAGCTCACCGGTTAGCGGGCGCACAGATACGCAGTATTTT.

The V call is TRBV4-3, the J call TRBJ2-1, with 9 bases matching TRBD1. The CDR3 totals 16 residues. V gave up 0 bases and J gave up 7 bases; unmatched junction bases: 7. Germline CDR1 and CDR2: LGHNA and YSLEER. The CDR3 loop reads CASSQDMGQGGNEQFF. In DNA, the CDR3 is TGCGCCAGCAGCCAAGACATGGGACAGGGAGGGAATGAGCAGTTCTTC.

This chain links TRBV10-3 with TRBJ2-1; D is tentatively TRBD1 or TRBD2 (5 bases each). The germline gives CDR1 ENHRY, CDR2 SYGVKD. The CDR3 spans 16 residues. V gave up 2 bases and J gave up 5 bases, with 16 bases separating them. CDR3 bases: TGTGCCATCAGTGAGAGGATCGGGACGGGGAACAATGAGCAGTTCTTC. Amino acids: CAISERIGTGNNEQFF.